This T cell receptor beta chain appears in the sequencing data of a study of cytomegalovirus exposure and HLA in healthy donors. General study findings and limits: Altogether, some 170 TCR beta chains were recorded as cytomegalovirus-associated. The classifier was said to identify cytomegalovirus status with high specificity and sensitivity. Researchers reported that a few CMV-associated chains were confirmed in vitro as CMV antigen-specific. Subsequent analysis of the 100 to 150 validation repertoires found a tendency for first-cohort TCR clusters to co-occur.

The CDR3 has 15 residues. V dropped 1 base and J dropped 4 bases, with 11 bases sitting between them. Germline assignment: CDR1 SGHTA and CDR2 FQGNSA. The protocol was immunoSEQ multiplex PCR, while the TCRdb copy is restricted to in-frame clones and leaves out a portion. Found here are about 140,000 clones, 70% to 90% of them singletons; the top ten hold less than 3.5%. In the case of this clone: The target antigen is unknown.

Sequencing was carried out using PBMCs. The chain joins TRBV7-2 to TRBJ2-1; D remains ambiguous. This clonotype originated in a man aged 18 to 35 in good health and CMV-seronegative. CDR3 sequence reads: CASSLVWQVYNEQFF. CDR3 nucleotide sequence: TGTGCCAGCAGCTTAGTTTGGCAGGTATACAATGAGCAGTTCTTC.